The 17 T cell receptor beta chains presented below share a single source sample, sequenced in a study of shared clonotypes between healthy human individuals. Measured with immunoSEQ multiplex PCR; TCRdb has only the in-frame clones, and not every one. The repertoire holds over a million clones, with approximately 96% as singletons. Source material: naive CD4+ T cells sorted from blood. Subset given: CD45RA+ positively selected. The origin of the receptors is a man aged 25 to 40 in good health.

This chain links TRBV21-1 with TRBJ2-1. TRBV21-1 is given as a pseudogene. The CDR3 is 16 residues long. The CDR3 DNA reads as TGTGCCAGCAGCAAAGGGGGTAAACATATCTACAATGAGCAGTTCTTC. It is translated as CASSKGGKHIYNEQFF.

V gene TRBV6-5 combines with J gene TRBJ2-1; D is ambiguous. V was cut by 5 bases and J by 6 bases, with 11 bases left in between. The germline V gene encodes CDR1 MNHEY and CDR2 SVGAGI. This CDR3 is built from 13 residues. The CDR3 region has the DNA TGTGCCAGCAGTCGGACCCATGGCAATGAGCAGTTCTTC. This translates into CASSRTHGNEQFF.

The rearrangement uses TRBV28 and TRBJ1-1, with D uncertain. The CDR3 runs 16 residues. Trimming removed 3 bases from V and 5 bases from J, with 19 bases in between. Germline lookup yields CDR1 MDHEN and CDR2 SYDVKM. The CDR3 bases are TGTGCCAGCAGTTTGTCCCCGGTGGGCAGTCGGACTGAAGCTTTCTTT. This codes for CASSLSPVGSRTEAFF.

The chain combines TRBV9 with TRBJ2-1, with D perhaps matching TRBD2 (6 bases). Germline V gene lookup returns CDR1 SGDLS and CDR2 YYNGEE. Trimming cost V 3 bases and J 9 bases, with 13 bases left between them. The CDR3 length is 13 residues. The CDR3 is CASSGGTRGEQFF. CDR3 nucleotides: TGTGCCAGCAGCGGCGGGACTCGGGGTGAGCAGTTCTTC.

J is TRBJ2-5 and V is TRBV9, with D tentatively TRBD2 (7 bases). Germline V gene lookup returns CDR1 SGDLS and CDR2 YYNGEE. Between the trimmed V and J ends, which lost 2 bases and 1 base, there was a span of 12 bases. The CDR3 is 15 residues long. The CDR3 loop reads CASSVSGGPQETQYF. The CDR3, as DNA: TGTGCCAGCAGCGTCTCCGGGGGGCCCCAAGAGACCCAGTACTTC.

The chain couples TRBV27 to TRBJ2-5; D unclear. The germline V gene encodes CDR1 MNHEY and CDR2 SMNVEV (reference sequence). The CDR3 is 13 amino acids. Trimming removed 3 bases from V and 7 bases from J, with 12 bases in between. The CDR3 DNA reads as TGTGCCAGCAGTTTTGGGCAGAGTGTGACCCAGTACTTC. As protein: CASSFGQSVTQYF.

The chain combines TRBV9 with TRBJ2-3; TRBD1 matches 7 bases. V shed 3 bases and J 4 bases; nucleotides not matched to a gene: 5. There are 14 residues in the CDR3. CDR1 is SGDLS and CDR2 is YYNGEE in the germline V gene. The CDR3 loop is CASSARQGSDTQYF. CDR3 in DNA: TGTGCCAGCAGCGCTCGACAGGGTTCAGATACGCAGTATTTT.

J is TRBJ2-1 and V is TRBV28, with D possibly being TRBD1 or TRBD2 (5 bases each). The CDR3 consists of 14 residues. V gave up 9 bases and J gave up 3 bases, with 15 bases separating them. Looked up from germline, CDR1 is MDHEN and CDR2 is SYDVKM. CDR3 sequence: CASDRDAYYNEQFF. DNA for the CDR3: TGTGCCAGTGACCGGGACGCCTACTACAATGAGCAGTTCTTC.

The chain is built from TRBV7-6 and TRBJ2-1, with TRBD2 identical over 10 bases. J was trimmed by 9 bases and V by 3 bases; bases with no gene match: 14. The CDR3 contains 17 residues. Looked up from germline, CDR1 is SGHVS and CDR2 is FNYEAQ. The CDR3 sequence: CASSLLLASGSLGEQFF. CDR3 coding DNA: TGTGCCAGCAGCTTGTTGTTGGCTAGCGGGAGTTTGGGTGAGCAGTTCTTC.

V gene TRBV11-2 combines with J gene TRBJ2-1, with 8 bases matching TRBD1. Looked up from germline, CDR1 is SGHAT and CDR2 is FQNNGV. Trimming removed 6 bases from V and 7 bases from J; junction bases left unmatched: 11. The CDR3 consists of 15 residues. In DNA form, the CDR3 reads TGTGCCAGCAGTCAAGGACAGGGCTCTCGTAATGAGCAGTTCTTC. The encoded protein is CASSQGQGSRNEQFF. Full variable domain (remainder filled in from reference TRBV11-2 and TRBJ2-1): EAGVAQSPRYKIIEKRQSVAFWCNPISGHATLYWYQQILGQGPKLLIQFQNNGVVDDSQLPKDRFSAERLKGVDSTLKIQPAKLEDSAVYLCASSQGQGSRNEQFFGPGTRLTVL.

The J gene is TRBJ2-7, the V gene TRBV9; the D gene is possibly TRBD2 (6 bases). CDR1 SGDLS and CDR2 YYNGEE come from the germline V gene. The CDR3 loop spans 14 amino acids. Trimming took off 4 bases at V and 0 bases at J, with 11 bases between the two ends. The CDR3 loop reads CASSPDYNSYEQYF. The CDR3 coding sequence is TGTGCCAGCAGCCCGGACTACAACTCCTACGAGCAGTACTTC.

The chain uses TRBV14 and TRBJ2-5, with D tentatively TRBD2 (6 bases). Germline V gene data show CDR1 as SGHDN and CDR2 as FVKESK. The CDR3 totals 15 residues. V lost 0 bases to trimming and J lost 2 bases, with 10 bases between them. The CDR3 here is CASSQDAGWQETQYF. CDR3 sequence (DNA): TGTGCCAGCAGCCAAGACGCGGGATGGCAAGAGACCCAGTACTTC.

This chain links TRBV28 with TRBJ2-3; D is ambiguous. This CDR3 region has 14 residues. Germline lookup yields CDR1 MDHEN and CDR2 SYDVKM. V dropped 4 bases and J dropped 0 bases, with 8 bases sitting between them. The chain's CDR3 is CASSSLISTDTQYF. The CDR3 nucleotides are TGTGCCAGCAGTTCCCTGATTAGCACAGATACGCAGTATTTT.

The J gene is TRBJ2-3, the V gene TRBV19, with D possibly called TRBD1 or TRBD2 (6 bases each). Per germline, CDR1 LNHDA and CDR2 SQIVND (reference sequence). The ends were cut back, 6 bases at V and 3 bases at J, with 10 bases in the middle. There are 13 residues in the CDR3. CDR3 DNA sequence: TGTGCCAGTAGATGGGGGGCAACAGATACGCAGTATTTT. Its protein product is CASRWGATDTQYF.

This sequence joins TRBV12-5 and TRBJ2-1; TRBD2 aligns across 10 bases. The trim removed 3 bases at V and 3 bases at J, leaving 14 bases unmatched. There are 19 residues in the CDR3. Germline values: CDR1 LGHNT, CDR2 FRNRAP. The CDR3 sequence: CASGLIVAGGPSHYNEQFF. CDR3 nucleotides: TGTGCTAGTGGTTTAATCGTAGCGGGAGGTCCCTCTCACTACAATGAGCAGTTCTTC. Filled out from reference TRBV12-5 and TRBJ2-1, the complete variable domain reads DARVTQTPRHKVTEMGQEVTMRCQPILGHNTVFWYRQTMMQGLELLAYFRNRAPLDDSGMPKDRFSAEMPDATLATLKIQPSEPRDSAVYFCASGLIVAGGPSHYNEQFFGPGTRLTVL.

The rearrangement joins TRBV27 to TRBJ1-4, with a possible D match to TRBD1 (5 bases). There are 18 residues in the CDR3. The ends were cut back, 4 bases at V and 4 bases at J, with 22 bases in the middle. CDR1 and CDR2 (germline): MNHEY, SMNVEV (reference sequence). The CDR3 DNA is TGTGCCAGCAGTTCCCGTATCCGGTCTAAGGGGAATAATGAAAAACTGTTTTTT. Amino acid sequence: CASSSRIRSKGNNEKLFF.

Comment on this clone: Other nucleotide sequences from this sample produce the same CDR3. This chain connects TRBV5-1 to TRBJ2-1; 13 nucleotides line up with TRBD2. CDR3 length: 16 residues. Losses at the gene ends were 0 bases for V and 4 bases for J; bases not matched to a gene: 1. The germline V gene encodes CDR1 SGHRS and CDR2 YFSETQ. The CDR3 is CASSLVLAGGYNEQFF. The CDR3 coding sequence is TGCGCCAGCAGCTTGGTACTAGCGGGAGGGTACAATGAGCAGTTCTTC.